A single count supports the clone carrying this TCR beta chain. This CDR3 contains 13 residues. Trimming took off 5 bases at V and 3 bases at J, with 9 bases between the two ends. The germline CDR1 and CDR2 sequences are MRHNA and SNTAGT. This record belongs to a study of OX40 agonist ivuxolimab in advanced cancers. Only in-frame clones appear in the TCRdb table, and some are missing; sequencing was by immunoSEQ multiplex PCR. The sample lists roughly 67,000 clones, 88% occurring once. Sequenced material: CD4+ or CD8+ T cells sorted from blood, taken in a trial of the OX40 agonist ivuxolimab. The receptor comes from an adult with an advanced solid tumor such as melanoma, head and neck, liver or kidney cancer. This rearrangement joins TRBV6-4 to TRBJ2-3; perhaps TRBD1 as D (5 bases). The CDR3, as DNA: TGTGCCAGCAGTTTACAGGAGACAGATACGCAGTATTTT. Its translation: CASSLQETDTQYF.